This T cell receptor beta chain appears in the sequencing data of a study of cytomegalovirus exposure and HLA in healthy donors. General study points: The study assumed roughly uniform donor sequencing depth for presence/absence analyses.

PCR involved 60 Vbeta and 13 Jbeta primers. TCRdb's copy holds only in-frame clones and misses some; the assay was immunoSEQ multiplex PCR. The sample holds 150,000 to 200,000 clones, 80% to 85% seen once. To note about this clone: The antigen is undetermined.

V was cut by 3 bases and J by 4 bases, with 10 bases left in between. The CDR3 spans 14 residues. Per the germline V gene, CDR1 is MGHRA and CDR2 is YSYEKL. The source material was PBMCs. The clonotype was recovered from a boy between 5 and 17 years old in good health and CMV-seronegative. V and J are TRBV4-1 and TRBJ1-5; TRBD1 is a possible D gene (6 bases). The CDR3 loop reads CASSQGTSNQPQHF. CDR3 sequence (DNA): TGCGCCAGCAGCCAGGGGACATCTAATCAGCCCCAGCATTTT.